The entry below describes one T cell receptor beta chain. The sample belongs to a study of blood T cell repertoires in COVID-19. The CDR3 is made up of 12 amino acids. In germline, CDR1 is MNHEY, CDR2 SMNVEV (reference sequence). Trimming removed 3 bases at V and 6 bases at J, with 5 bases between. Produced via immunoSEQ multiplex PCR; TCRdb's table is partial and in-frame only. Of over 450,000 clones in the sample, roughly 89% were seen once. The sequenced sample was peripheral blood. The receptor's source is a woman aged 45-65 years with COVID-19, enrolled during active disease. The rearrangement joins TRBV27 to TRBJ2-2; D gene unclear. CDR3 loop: CASSFPAGELFF. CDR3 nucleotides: TGTGCCAGCAGTTTTCCGGCCGGGGAGCTGTTTTTT.